This T cell receptor (beta chain) comes out of a study of blood T cell repertoires in COVID-19. Profiled with immunoSEQ multiplex PCR; TCRdb holds only in-frame clones, not every one. The sample has roughly 280,000 clones, over 75% seen once; the top ten hold more than 9.5%. CDR3 length: 15 residues. Between the trimmed V and J ends, which lost 2 bases and 0 bases, there was a span of 9 bases. Germline V gene sequence: CDR1 SGHKS, CDR2 YYEKEE (reference sequence). This TCR came from a woman in her seventies with acute or convalescent COVID-19. The chain joins TRBV5-5 to TRBJ1-3, with D tentatively TRBD1 (5 bases). The sequencing input was peripheral blood. As DNA, the CDR3 is TGTGCCAGCAGCTTCGGGGGTAACTCTGGAAACACCATATATTTT. Encoded protein: CASSFGGNSGNTIYF.